The rows below give T cell receptor beta chains drawn from one sample of a study of response to subunit inactivated influenza vaccine. TCRdb recomputed calls from the RT-PCR reads with MiXCR, one row per CDR3 protein. The sample shows 560,000 or so distinct CDR3 sequences, approximately 7.7% of them seen only once. Here the sequenced sample was PBMCs from blood, taken around 25 months after vaccination. These TCRs come from a man between 45 and 75 years old who received an inactivated influenza vaccine. CDR3s include the opening cysteine and the closing phenylalanine or tryptophan. The size of a clone is reported for some rows only, either as once, few or many, or as a class for expanded clones.

>NA|12|TRBV20-1
CSAQTVPSLQYF
>few|16|TRBV27
CASSLFYPRGFETQYF
>many|15|TRBV5-1
CASSPATTQKNIQYF
>many|14|TRBV12-3/TRBV12-4
CASSPGLSTGELFF
>NA|15|TRBV28
CATRTRTGEGYEQYF
>NA|14|TRBV7-2
CASSPARAAETQYF
>many|14|TRBV12-3/TRBV12-4
CASSYGGSYNEQFF
>many|14|TRBV5-1
CASSTGANKAPQHF
>few|14|TRBV6-2/TRBV6-3
CASSQPAGTYEQYF
>few|14|TRBV27
CASMELSGANVLTF
>NA|14|TRBV20-1
CSASGTENNYGYTF
>NA|16|TRBV5-1
CASKMTLIGSSYEQYF
>few|20|TRBV4-2
CASSQGRLAGGQSSYNEQFF
>NA|14|TRBV9
CASSPRSDGYEQYF
>few|15|TRBV4-2
CASSPSSGTNYEQYF
>many|13|TRBV11-2
CASSSSGKETQYF
>few|17|TRBV5-1
CASSSEVGGRTNNEQFF
>NA|14|TRBV4-3
CASSQGRLGETQYF
>few|12|TRBV29-1
CSVYPGGTEAFF
>NA|16|TRBV5-5
CPSSLAMTGYTDTQYF
>few|15|TRBV12-5
CASGGGRHTYNEQFF
>many|15|TRBV18
CASSPSGTSGNTIYF
>NA|14|TRBV30
CAWEQGRMNTEAFF
>few|15|TRBV10-3
CAISEVAASGPTQYF
>NA|15|TRBV27
CASSPTYRGAYEQYF
>few|15|TRBV3-1
CASSQDLAPSYEQYF
>many|14|TRBV7-9
CASTIPGQPYGYTF
>few|15|TRBV6-2/TRBV6-3
CASNNWAAGQETQYF
>many|14|TRBV12-3/TRBV12-4
CASSPTGTPYEQYF
>many|12|TRBV13
CASSAHQGELFF
>few|15|TRBV12-3/TRBV12-4
CASSLGDRGRHGYTF
>many|15|TRBV28
CASSLSPGTTDTQYF
>many|13|TRBV27
CASRRDTYYGYTF
>many|13|TRBV12-3/TRBV12-4
CASSLIRDTEAFF
>NA|15|TRBV5-1
CASSGETAMNTEAFF
>many|14|TRBV5-1
CASSFFRGTDTQYF
>NA|13|TRBV28
CASSLLYRETQYF
>NA|16|TRBV5-1
CASSLDPRVYTYEQYF
>many|12|TRBV3-1
CASSQDTKRAFF
>NA|13|TRBV2
CASSGVAAYEQYF
>NA|15|TRBV9
CASSPQGVFSYEQYF
>many|15|TRBV20-1
CSARGGAGMNTEAFF
>many|13|TRBV4-2
CASSRDSYQPQHF
>NA|17|TRBV5-6
CASSLGLTSGSYNEQFF
>NA|16|TRBV7-2
CASSLFLGTANSPLHF
>many|15|TRBV4-2
CASSQESSGHWPLHF
>many|11|TRBV30
CAWNSYNEQFF
>many|14|TRBV29-1
CSTTGQQNTGELFF